One T cell receptor (beta chain) is described in this entry. What antigen it recognizes has not been identified. Per-nucleotide qualities are absent, and no much larger clonotype sits a single base away. This sample is drawn from a study of blood T cell repertoires in COVID-19 (dated by TCRdb to about 2020). Turning to the overall study: Collaborator samples came from the United States, Italy and Spain and covered acute and convalescent phases of COVID-19. A de-identified subject ID, COVID-19 status, age in years and sex were almost always included in the sample metadata. Where available, HLA class I and class II types were obtained from metadata supplied by the sample provider rather than from assay-based typing. A freely available public database, intended as a resource for researchers studying the immune response to SARS-CoV-2, is where the repertoires were released. The prospective study material was composed of cDNA or gDNA derived from T cells, B-cell-depleted T cells, or PBMCs. Deeply sampled blood TCRbeta repertoires from subjects exposed to, actively infected with, or recovered from COVID-19 were included in the dataset. Samples came from the ongoing ImmuneRACE study (first 160 participants) plus 1,254 subjects from 6 global collaborators. What the work shows at the level of the full study, not this receptor alone: Clinical and demographic metadata were provided uncurated, with the amount varying by source and participant.

V lost 3 bases and J lost 0 bases; the stretch between them is 5 bases long. Reading from cysteine to phenylalanine, the CDR3 counts 13 amino acids. This entry keeps only the CDR3 DNA: 39 bases, framed from base 1. The germline V gene (reference sequence) specifies DFQATT as CDR1 and SNEGSKA as CDR2. TCRbeta CDR3 regions were amplified from genomic DNA by means of the immunoSEQ Assay, a bias-controlled multiplex PCR. Processing in the source paper ran as follows. The number of nucleated cells in each sample was estimated by amplification of reference gene primers within the assay. Sequence reads were collapsed and filtered to measure the absolute abundance of every unique TCRbeta CDR3 rearrangement. Productive Simpson clonality was computed per sample as the square root of Simpson's diversity index over productive rearrangements. The source is immuneACCESS, and TCRdb retained only in-frame sequences with V and J called. Part of the clones is not carried over; for the studies checked, unresolved V genes explain less than half of this, and the remainder is unexplained. V and J calls and clone size are given by that table; D and trimming were obtained from the DNA. The sample data list 110,000 or so clones, and 80% to 90% of these were observed just once. 15% to 20% of the sample is held by the ten biggest clonotypes.

Each collaborating institution followed its own protocols to collect whole blood in K2EDTA tubes. For TCRbeta analysis, collaborators shipped samples in one of three forms: frozen whole blood, isolated PBMCs, or DNA extracted from either of those sample types. The chain is assembled from TRBV20-1 and TRBJ1-4; no D gene is confidently identified. The TCR comes from a human donor with acute or convalescent COVID-19. The donor label of this sample is uncertain. The sequencing input was peripheral blood. The CDR3 region reads CSASFTTNEKLFF. The DNA reads TGCAGTGCTAGTTTCACAACTAATGAAAAACTGTTTTTT.